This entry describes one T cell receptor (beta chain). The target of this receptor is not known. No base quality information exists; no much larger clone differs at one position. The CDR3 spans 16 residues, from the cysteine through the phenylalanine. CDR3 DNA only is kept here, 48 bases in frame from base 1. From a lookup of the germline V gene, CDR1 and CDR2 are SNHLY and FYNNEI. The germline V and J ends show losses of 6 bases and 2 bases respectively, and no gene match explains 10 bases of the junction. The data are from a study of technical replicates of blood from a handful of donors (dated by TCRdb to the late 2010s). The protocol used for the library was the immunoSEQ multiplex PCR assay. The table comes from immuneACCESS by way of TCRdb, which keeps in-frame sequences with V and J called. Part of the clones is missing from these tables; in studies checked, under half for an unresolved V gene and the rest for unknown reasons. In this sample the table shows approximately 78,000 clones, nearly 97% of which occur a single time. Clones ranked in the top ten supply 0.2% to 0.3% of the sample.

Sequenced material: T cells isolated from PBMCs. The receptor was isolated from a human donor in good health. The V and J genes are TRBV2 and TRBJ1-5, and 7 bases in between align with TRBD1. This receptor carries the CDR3 CASRAHRGQGNQPQHF. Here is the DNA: TGTGCCAGCAGGGCCCATAGGGGGCAAGGCAATCAGCCCCAGCATTTT.